These T cell receptor beta chains were read from a single sample in a study of blood T cell repertoires in COVID-19. TCRdb's copy holds only in-frame clones and misses some; the assay was immunoSEQ multiplex PCR. The sample lists roughly 220,000 clones, around 86% seen once, with roughly 10% in the top ten. Sequenced input: peripheral blood. These receptors were collected from a woman in her 50s with COVID-19, enrolled during active disease. Each CDR3 is given with its conserved first and last residue. The D gene is left open where the match is weak. Not every row has a clone size; where given, it reads once, few, many or a size class.

d_gene: TRBD2
j_gene: TRBJ2-3
abundance: NA
v_gene: TRBV7-2
CDR3nt: TGTGCCAGCAGCTTAGCGGCGGGGGGCCAAGATACGCAGTATTTT
CDR3aa: CASSLAAGGQDTQYF

d_gene: TRBD1
j_gene: TRBJ1-2
abundance: NA
v_gene: TRBV30
CDR3nt: TGTGCCTGGAGGGGACAGGGCGCCTATTATGGCTACACCTTC
CDR3aa: CAWRGQGAYYGYTF

d_gene: NA
j_gene: TRBJ1-1
abundance: NA
v_gene: TRBV21-1
CDR3nt: TGTGCCAGCACCCCGGGAACAGGGGGCTTGGCTTTCTTT
CDR3aa: CASTPGTGGLAFF

d_gene: NA
j_gene: TRBJ1-6
abundance: few
v_gene: TRBV5-1
CDR3nt: TGCGCCAGCAGCGAGGGTTCCAGCTCCTATAATTCACCCCTCCACTTT
CDR3aa: CASSEGSSSYNSPLHF

d_gene: NA
j_gene: TRBJ2-7
abundance: NA
v_gene: TRBV5-4
CDR3nt: TGTGCCAGCAGCTTGGGAGGGCAGGTTTACGAGCAGTACTTC
CDR3aa: CASSLGGQVYEQYF

d_gene: TRBD1
j_gene: TRBJ1-3
abundance: few
v_gene: TRBV9
CDR3nt: TGTGCCAGCAGCGCCATACAGGGGGCGGGCGGAAACACCATATATTTT
CDR3aa: CASSAIQGAGGNTIYF

d_gene: TRBD1
j_gene: TRBJ2-3
abundance: NA
v_gene: TRBV27
CDR3nt: TGTGCCAGCAGCCGGGACAGGGGCACAGATACGCAGTATTTT
CDR3aa: CASSRDRGTDTQYF

d_gene: TRBD1
j_gene: TRBJ2-7
abundance: NA
v_gene: TRBV6-5
CDR3nt: TGTGCCAGCAGATCGACAGGGGGTGGCTACGAGCAGTACTTC
CDR3aa: CASRSTGGGYEQYF

d_gene: TRBD1
j_gene: TRBJ2-5
abundance: few
v_gene: TRBV5-5
CDR3nt: TGTGCCAGCAGTTCGGCTTATCCGGGACAGGTGTACCAAGAGACCCAGTACTTC
CDR3aa: CASSSAYPGQVYQETQYF

d_gene: NA
j_gene: TRBJ1-2
abundance: NA
v_gene: TRBV30
CDR3nt: TGTGCCTGTACGTTTCATCGACACGGCTACACCTTC
CDR3aa: CACTFHRHGYTF

d_gene: NA
j_gene: TRBJ1-1
abundance: NA
v_gene: TRBV28
CDR3nt: TGTGCCAGCAGTGCGTTTAAAGCTTTCTTT
CDR3aa: CASSAFKAFF

d_gene: NA
j_gene: TRBJ2-3
abundance: NA
v_gene: TRBV19
CDR3nt: TGTGCCACACTTCTCGGAGATACGCAGTATTTT
CDR3aa: CATLLGDTQYF

d_gene: TRBD2
j_gene: TRBJ2-5
abundance: NA
v_gene: TRBV4-1
CDR3nt: TGCGCCAGCAGCCAAGTTCCGGGGGGGCCTATTAAGACCCAGTACTTC
CDR3aa: CASSQVPGGPIKTQYF

d_gene: NA
j_gene: TRBJ1-3
abundance: NA
v_gene: TRBV10-3
CDR3nt: TGTGCCACACACCCTGATCTCCTAAACACCATATATTTT
CDR3aa: CATHPDLLNTIYF

d_gene: TRBD2
j_gene: TRBJ2-7
abundance: NA
v_gene: TRBV6-5
CDR3nt: TGTGCCAGCAGTTACAGCGGGAGCTCCTACGAGCAGTACTTC
CDR3aa: CASSYSGSSYEQYF

d_gene: TRBD1
j_gene: TRBJ2-3
abundance: many
v_gene: TRBV24-1
CDR3nt: TGTGCCACCAGTGACCTTTGGTCGGCCGGGACAGGGAGCATCGATACGCAGTATTTT
CDR3aa: CATSDLWSAGTGSIDTQYF

d_gene: NA
j_gene: TRBJ1-4
abundance: NA
v_gene: TRBV3-1/TRBV3-2
CDR3nt: TGTGCCAGCAGCCACCGGGATCGCGGTGAAAAACTGTTTTTT
CDR3aa: CASSHRDRGEKLFF

d_gene: NA
j_gene: TRBJ1-1
abundance: NA
v_gene: TRBV28
CDR3nt: TGTGCCAGCAGTTGGCCAGGGTACCCCACTGAAGCTTTCTTT
CDR3aa: CASSWPGYPTEAFF

d_gene: NA
j_gene: TRBJ1-2
abundance: NA
v_gene: TRBV6-1
CDR3nt: TGTGCCAGCAGTGAGAGAAGTTTACGAGCTAACTATGGCTACACCTTC
CDR3aa: CASSERSLRANYGYTF

d_gene: NA
j_gene: TRBJ1-1
abundance: NA
v_gene: TRBV19
CDR3nt: TGTGCCAGTAGTATTGGAGACGGCCTCTTTCCTTTCTTT
CDR3aa: CASSIGDGLFPFF

d_gene: NA
j_gene: TRBJ2-1
abundance: NA
v_gene: TRBV11-3
CDR3nt: TGTGCCAGCAGCCACGAGGAGGGGAGTGAGCAGTTCTTC
CDR3aa: CASSHEEGSEQFF

d_gene: NA
j_gene: TRBJ2-1
abundance: NA
v_gene: TRBV5-1
CDR3nt: TGCGCCAGCAGTTTGACCCCCGAGTATGAGCAGTTCTTC
CDR3aa: CASSLTPEYEQFF

d_gene: NA
j_gene: TRBJ1-5
abundance: NA
v_gene: TRBV5-8
CDR3nt: TGTGCCAGCAGCTTGGTGTCAGAGGTGGGCAATCAGCCCCAGCATTTT
CDR3aa: CASSLVSEVGNQPQHF

d_gene: NA
j_gene: TRBJ1-2
abundance: few
v_gene: TRBV5-1
CDR3nt: TGCGCCAGCAGCAACGACAGGTCCCCTAACTATGGCTACACCTTC
CDR3aa: CASSNDRSPNYGYTF

d_gene: NA
j_gene: TRBJ2-2
abundance: NA
v_gene: TRBV19
CDR3nt: TGTGCCAGTAGTTTGGCGGGGACAGCCGTAAACACCGGGGAGCTGTTTTTT
CDR3aa: CASSLAGTAVNTGELFF

d_gene: NA
j_gene: TRBJ1-1
abundance: NA
v_gene: TRBV6-2/TRBV6-3
CDR3nt: TGTGCCAGCAGTTACTCGAGGCAGGGCCCGGCTTTCTTT
CDR3aa: CASSYSRQGPAFF

d_gene: NA
j_gene: TRBJ2-7
abundance: few
v_gene: TRBV14
CDR3nt: TGTGCCAGCAGCCAAGAGGGGACTTCCGAGCAGTACTTC
CDR3aa: CASSQEGTSEQYF

d_gene: NA
j_gene: TRBJ1-1
abundance: NA
v_gene: TRBV7-9
CDR3nt: TGTGCCAGCAGCTTATCACAGGGTGAAGCTTTCTTT
CDR3aa: CASSLSQGEAFF

d_gene: NA
j_gene: TRBJ2-5
abundance: once
v_gene: TRBV12-3/TRBV12-4
CDR3nt: TGTGCCAGCAGTTTAGGAATCGGGACCCAGTACTTC
CDR3aa: CASSLGIGTQYF

d_gene: TRBD2
j_gene: TRBJ2-5
abundance: once
v_gene: TRBV5-1
CDR3nt: TGCGCCAGCAGCTTGGCCGGGGGGAGACAAGAGACCCAGTACTTC
CDR3aa: CASSLAGGRQETQYF